The next 30 T cell receptor beta chains were all read from a single sample in a study of metastatic and nonmetastatic thyroid tumors. MiXCR was used by TCRdb to re-call the PCR reads. Altogether fewer than 55,000 clones are present, approximately 15% being singletons, with the ten largest covering roughly 22%. The entire patient cohort was treatment-naive prior to thyroid surgery. The material sequenced was blood. These receptors all come from a female donor with papillary thyroid cancer or a benign thyroid nodule (not recorded which). Some clones in this sample may be carry-over from other donors' samples.

Ten or more counts support this clone. The rearrangement joins TRBV24-1 to TRBJ1-2; no firm D call. Per the germline V gene, CDR1 is KGHDR and CDR2 is SFDVKD. V was pared by 4 bases and J by 1 base, with 3 bases between. The CDR3 consists of 12 residues. CDR3 DNA sequence: TGTGCCACCAGTGACGGTAACTATGGCTACACCTTC. Protein: CATSDGNYGYTF.

For this clone: A junction boundary mismatches the germline segment, possibly from a read error. This chain joins TRBV20-1 and TRBJ2-1; a weak D match, TRBD1 (6 bases). This CDR3 is built from 15 residues. Germline V gene sequence: CDR1 DFQATT, CDR2 SNEGSKA (reference sequence). As DNA, the CDR3 is TGCAGTGCTTTGTCAGGGGACGGCCCCTACAATGAGAAGTTCTTC. Protein: CSALSGDGPYNEKFF.

This clone was picked up many times. This chain links TRBV7-9 with TRBJ1-1; D is possibly TRBD1 (5 bases). This CDR3 has 15 amino acids. Germline CDR1 SEHNR, CDR2 FQNEAQ (reference sequence). The V and J ends lost 7 bases and 6 bases respectively, with 21 bases between them. Here the CDR3 reads CASNILGGEMAEAFF. CDR3 nucleotide sequence: TGTGCCAGCAACATCCTCGGGGGGGAGATGGCTGAAGCTTTCTTT.

This clone showed up many times. J is TRBJ1-5 and V is TRBV12-3 or TRBV12-4; D is possibly TRBD1 (5 bases). Trimming stripped 4 bases from V and 4 bases from J, with 14 bases between. The CDR3 loop spans 15 amino acids. The CDR3 is CASSSRQLGNQPQHF. CDR3 coding DNA: TGTGCCAGCAGTTCCCGACAGTTAGGAAATCAGCCCCAGCATTTT.

In its sample, this clone was seen a few times. The chain is built from TRBV6-2 or TRBV6-3 and TRBJ2-1; D could derive from TRBD1 or TRBD2 (6 bases each). The V end lost 0 bases, the J end lost 5 bases, and 23 bases lay between the germline ends. Germline V gene data show CDR1 as MNHEY and CDR2 as SVGEGT. The CDR3 runs 19 residues. The CDR3 bases are TGTGCCAGCAGTTACTCGGCCGGGGGCGACTACCGGGGCCACAATGAGCAGTTCTTC. It translates to CASSYSAGGDYRGHNEQFF.

This clone was counted between two and nine times. This sequence joins TRBV6-1 and TRBJ1-4; 7 nucleotides agree with TRBD1. Germline V gene data show CDR1 as MNHNS and CDR2 as SASEGT. This CDR3 is built from 15 residues. V lost 6 bases, J lost 8 bases, and 12 bases stayed unmatched. CDR3 sequence: CASSPLTGSNEKLFF. CDR3 nucleotide sequence: TGTGCCAGCAGCCCCCTGACAGGGTCGAACGAAAAACTGTTTTTT.

This clone was recorded many times. J is TRBJ2-7 and V is TRBV3-1, with TRBD1 identical over 8 bases. Germline V gene lookup returns CDR1 LGHDT and CDR2 YNNKEL (reference sequence). The CDR3 is 13 residues long. J was trimmed by 7 bases and V by 4 bases; bases with no gene match: 6. This CDR3 is CASSPQGAGEQYF. CDR3 nucleotide sequence: TGTGCCAGCAGCCCTCAGGGGGCCGGGGAGCAGTACTTC.

Many counts were recorded for this clone. This chain uses TRBV24-1 with TRBJ1-2, with TRBD1 matching 8 bases. Germline V gene data show CDR1 as KGHDR and CDR2 as SFDVKD. The CDR3 loop spans 13 amino acids. V was pared by 4 bases and J by 7 bases, with 4 bases of the junction left unmatched. This CDR3 is CATSDFDRGGYTF. The CDR3 region has the DNA TGTGCCACCAGTGACTTCGACAGGGGTGGCTACACCTTC.

This clone was counted at least ten times. The chain is built from TRBV5-1 and TRBJ1-1, with TRBD1 identical over 8 bases. The CDR3 is 14 residues long. Trimming cost V 0 bases and J 3 bases; bases outside gene matches: 1. The V gene's germline CDR1 is SGHRS and CDR2 YFSETQ. In DNA form, the CDR3 reads TGCGCCAGCAGCTTGGTACAGGGGGACACTGAAGCTTTCTTT. Amino acid sequence: CASSLVQGDTEAFF.

On this clone itself: Relative to the germline gene, one junction end is altered; a read error may explain this. DNA of the CDR3: TGTTCCACCAGCAGAGGGACGGTAACCTACGAGCAGAACTTC. It yields the protein CSTSRGTVTYEQNF. The chain combines TRBV15 with TRBJ2-7, with D perhaps being TRBD1 or TRBD2 (5 bases each). CDR1 is LNHNV, CDR2 YYDKDF, per germline (reference sequence). The CDR3 covers 14 residues.

This clone was seen ten or more times. V is TRBV20-1 and J is TRBJ2-7; D gene ambiguous. The germline CDR1 and CDR2 sequences are DFQATT and SNEGSKA (reference sequence). The CDR3 runs to 14 residues. Trimming took 2 bases from V and 2 from J, leaving 13 bases between them. CDR3 amino acids: CSARWPLLPYEQYF. Written as DNA, the CDR3 is TGCAGTGCTAGATGGCCGCTGCTACCCTACGAGCAGTACTTC.

This clone is labeled as medium-sized (0.01 to 0.1%). The chain has TRBV27 and TRBJ2-3, with 7 bases aligning to TRBD2. From germline, CDR1 is MNHEY and CDR2 SMNVEV (reference sequence). Trimming removed 6 bases from V and 8 bases from J; junction bases left unmatched: 11. The CDR3 spans 14 residues. CDR3 sequence (DNA): TGTGCCAGCAGCCGGGACTACTCTAGAGGTACGCAGTATTTT. This sequence encodes CASSRDYSRGTQYF.

Regarding this clone: This may stem from a read error, because a much larger clone lies one nucleotide away. V usage is TRBV28 and J usage is TRBJ1-4; a possible D gene is TRBD1 (5 bases). Trimming removed 5 bases at V and 1 base at J, with 14 bases between. The length of the CDR3 is 16 residues. Germline CDR1 reads MDHEN; CDR2 reads SYDVKM. The CDR3 spells CASSTTRAGTNEKLFF. DNA for the CDR3: TGTGCCAGCAGTACAACCAGGGCGGGAACTAATGAAAAACTGTTTTTT. Full variable domain (remainder filled in from reference TRBV28 and TRBJ1-4): DVKVTQSSRYLVKRTGEKVFLECVQDMDHENMFWYRQDPGLGLRLIYFSYDVKMKEKGDIPEGYSVSREKKERFSLILESASTNQTSMYLCASSTTRAGTNEKLFFGSGTQLSVL.

This clone was seen many times. V gene TRBV7-6 combines with J gene TRBJ2-6; no clear D gene. From germline, CDR1 is SGHVS and CDR2 FNYEAQ. The ends were cut back, 1 base at V and 2 bases at J, with 12 bases in the middle. CDR3 length equals 17 residues. CDR3 DNA: TGTGCCAGCAGCTTAGAGGGAACTGTAGCTGGGGCCAACGTCCTGACTTTC. It is translated as CASSLEGTVAGANVLTF.

Details on this clone: This may come from a read error, since a much larger clone is one base off. This rearrangement joins TRBV19 to TRBJ2-6; 9 positions match TRBD1. Germline trimming cut 5 bases from V and 5 bases from J; bases unmatched to any gene: 7. Germline CDR1 is LNHDA and CDR2 is SQIVND (reference sequence). The CDR3 is made up of 16 amino acids. The CDR3 bases are TGTGCCAGTAGTCCGGGACAGGGAGTTAGGGCCAACGTCCTGACTTTC. Amino acids: CASSPGQGVRANVLTF.

The table lists this clone with many counts. The J gene is TRBJ1-5, the V gene TRBV20-1; tentatively, D is TRBD1 (5 bases). The germline gives CDR1 DFQATT, CDR2 SNEGSKA (reference sequence). CDR3 length: 16 residues. V lost 0 bases and J lost 2, with 14 bases in between. CDR3 residues: CSARDLRGAGNQPQHF. Written as DNA, the CDR3 is TGCAGTGCTAGAGATCTAAGAGGGGCAGGCAATCAGCCCCAGCATTTT.

This clone was recorded at least ten times. The chain recombines TRBV5-4 with TRBJ2-3; TRBD1 matches 7 bases. The CDR3 totals 15 residues. V lost 4 bases and J lost 2; bases outside the gene matches: 7. The germline gives CDR1 SGHNT, CDR2 YYREEE (reference sequence). The CDR3 reads CASSPRDRNTDTQYF. The CDR3 nucleotides are TGTGCCAGCAGCCCCCGGGACAGAAACACAGATACGCAGTATTTT.

The rearrangement links TRBV7-7 to TRBJ2-5; D perhaps matches TRBD2 (6 bases). Germline CDR1 and CDR2: SSHAT and FNYEAQ (reference sequence). CDR3 length: 13 amino acids. V lost 3 bases and J lost 7, with 12 bases in between. CDR3 sequence: CASSFGGRGTQYF. For the CDR3, the DNA is TGTGCCAGCAGCTTCGGGGGTCGGGGGACCCAGTACTTC.

Many counts were recorded for this clone. This chain links TRBV19 with TRBJ2-3; 7 bases line up with TRBD2. The trim removed 1 base at V and 0 bases at J, leaving 4 bases unmatched. Germline V gives CDR1 LNHDA, CDR2 SQIVND (reference sequence). This CDR3 contains 16 residues. CDR3 amino acids: CASSIGLAASTDTQYF. The CDR3 DNA is TGTGCCAGTAGTATAGGGCTAGCGGCTAGCACAGATACGCAGTATTTT.

This chain uses TRBV6-1 with TRBJ2-7; tentatively, D is TRBD1 (6 bases). V gave up 0 bases and J gave up 2 bases, with 17 bases separating them. The CDR3 is made up of 17 amino acids. The germline CDR1 and CDR2 sequences are MNHNS and SASEGT. CDR3 sequence reads: CASSEARSDRNPYEQYF. The CDR3 DNA reads TGTGCCAGCAGTGAAGCTAGGTCCGACAGGAACCCCTACGAGCAGTACTTC.

This clone has at least ten counts. The V call is TRBV5-1, the J call TRBJ2-5; maybe TRBD1 (5 bases). Per the germline V gene, CDR1 is SGHRS and CDR2 is YFSETQ. The CDR3 totals 15 residues. Between the trimmed V and J ends, which lost 4 bases and 2 bases, there was a span of 15 bases. This CDR3 reads CASSPMGRVQETQYF. Written as DNA, the CDR3 is TGCGCCAGCAGCCCGATGGGGCGTGTGCAAGAGACCCAGTACTTC.

The V and J genes are TRBV5-4 and TRBJ1-4; D ambiguous. In germline, CDR1 is SGHNT, CDR2 YYREEE (reference sequence). The CDR3 contains 12 residues. Trimming removed 7 bases at V and 7 bases at J, with 11 bases between. CDR3 sequence (DNA): TGTGCCAGCTCGGCGGGAGGTGAAAAACTGTTTTTT. It codes for CASSAGGEKLFF.

This clone was observed a handful of times. The J gene is TRBJ2-7, the V gene TRBV2; possibly TRBD1 or TRBD2 for D (6 bases each). The CDR3 length is 15 residues. Deletions cut 2 bases from V and 5 bases from J, with 16 bases between. Germline V gene lookup returns CDR1 SNHLY and CDR2 FYNNEI. The CDR3 nucleotides read TGTGCCAGCAGTGAAAAGGGGGATTGGAGGGACGAGCAGTACTTC. Translated, it gives CASSEKGDWRDEQYF.

This clone was recorded a few times. This sequence may be a read error, since a much larger clone differs from it by one base. This chain connects TRBV30 to TRBJ1-1, with D uncertain. CDR1 and CDR2 (germline): GTSNPN, SVGIG (reference sequence). V lost 1 base, J lost 10 bases, and 7 bases lay in between. The CDR3 consists of 10 residues. CDR3: CAWSGVGAFF. The CDR3 DNA reads TGTGCCTGGAGTGGAGTCGGAGCTTTCTTT.

This clone was recorded many times. The chain joins TRBV6-1 to TRBJ1-2, with a possible D match to TRBD1 (6 bases). V was cut by 1 base and J by 4 bases, with 10 bases left in between. Germline V gives CDR1 MNHNS, CDR2 SASEGT. The CDR3 runs 14 residues. CDR3 DNA sequence: TGTGCCAGCAGTGAAGGGACAGAGATCTATGGCTACACCTTC. Its protein product is CASSEGTEIYGYTF.

The J gene is TRBJ1-1, the V gene TRBV15; 7 nucleotides agree with TRBD1. Germline V gene data show CDR1 as LNHNV and CDR2 as YYDKDF (reference sequence). The junction had 6 bases not matched to a gene; V was cut back by 6 bases and J by 5 bases. The CDR3 consists of 13 residues. The CDR3 loop is CATSRGQYTEAFF. DNA of the CDR3: TGTGCCACCAGTAGGGGACAGTATACTGAAGCTTTCTTT. Full variable domain (outside the CDR3, taken from reference TRBV15 and TRBJ1-1): DAMVIQNPRYQVTQFGKPVTLSCSQTLNHNVMYWYQQKSSQAPKLLFHYYDKDFNNEADTPDNFQSRRPNTSFCFLDIRSPGLGDTAMYLCATSRGQYTEAFFGQGTRLTVV.

This clone was picked up many times. The chain joins TRBV30 to TRBJ1-4; 9 bases are shared with TRBD1. Germline V gene data show CDR1 as GTSNPN and CDR2 as SVGIG (reference sequence). After removal of 3 bases from V and 7 bases from J, the junction contained 6 bases not matched to a gene. The CDR3 loop spans 14 amino acids. The CDR3 is CAWSYRGQVEKLFF. For the CDR3, the DNA is TGTGCCTGGAGCTACAGGGGGCAAGTTGAAAAACTGTTTTTT.

This clone is labeled medium-sized. The chain carries TRBV6-2 or TRBV6-3 and TRBJ2-1; 7 bases fit TRBD2. The germline V gene has CDR1 MNHEY and CDR2 SVGEGT. Losses at the gene ends were 4 bases for V and 6 bases for J; bases not matched to a gene: 9. The CDR3 totals 15 residues. CDR3 sequence reads: CASSSWREGLNEQFF. DNA for the CDR3: TGTGCCAGCAGTTCATGGAGGGAGGGCCTCAATGAGCAGTTCTTC.

This clone was seen at least ten times. The chain joins TRBV10-3 to TRBJ2-1, with a possible D match to TRBD2 (5 bases). The V end was cut by 7 bases, the J end by 4 bases, with 14 bases between. The CDR3 contains 14 residues. CDR1 ENHRY and CDR2 SYGVKD come from the germline V gene. This CDR3 reads CAITRVRDYNEQFF. The DNA of the CDR3 is TGTGCCATCACCCGTGTACGGGATTACAATGAGCAGTTCTTC.

This rearrangement joins TRBV3-1 to TRBJ1-1; tentative D call: TRBD1 (5 bases). This CDR3 has 14 residues. The germline V and J ends were trimmed by 7 bases and 5 bases, with 17 bases remaining between them. Germline assignment: CDR1 LGHDT and CDR2 YNNKEL (reference sequence). DNA of the CDR3: TGTGCCAGCACTCGGGGCGGACACCTTACTGAAGCTTTCTTT. Amino acid sequence: CASTRGGHLTEAFF.